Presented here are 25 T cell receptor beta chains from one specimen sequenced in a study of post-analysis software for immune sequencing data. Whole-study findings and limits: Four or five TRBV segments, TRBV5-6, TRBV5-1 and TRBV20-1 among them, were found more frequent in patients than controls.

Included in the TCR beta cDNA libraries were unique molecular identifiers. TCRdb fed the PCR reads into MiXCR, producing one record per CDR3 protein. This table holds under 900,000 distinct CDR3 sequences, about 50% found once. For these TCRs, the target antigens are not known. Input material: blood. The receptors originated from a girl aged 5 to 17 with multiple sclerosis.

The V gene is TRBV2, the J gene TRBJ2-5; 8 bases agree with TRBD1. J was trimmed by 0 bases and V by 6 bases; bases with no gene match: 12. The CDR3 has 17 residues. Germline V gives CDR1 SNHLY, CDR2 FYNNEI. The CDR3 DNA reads TGTGCCAGCAGGGGAACGACAGGGGCGCGGTACCAAGAGACCCAGTACTTC. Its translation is CASRGTTGARYQETQYF.

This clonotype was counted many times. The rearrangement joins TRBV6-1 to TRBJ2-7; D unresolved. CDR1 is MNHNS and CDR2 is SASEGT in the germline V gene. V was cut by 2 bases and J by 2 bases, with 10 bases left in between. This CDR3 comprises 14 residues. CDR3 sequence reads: CASSERPLTYEQYF. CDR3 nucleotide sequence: TGTGCCAGCAGTGAACGGCCACTCACCTACGAGCAGTACTTC.

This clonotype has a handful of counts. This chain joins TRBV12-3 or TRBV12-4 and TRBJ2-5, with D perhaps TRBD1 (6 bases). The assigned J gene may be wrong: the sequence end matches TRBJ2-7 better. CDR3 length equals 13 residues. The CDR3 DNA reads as TGTGCCAGCAGTTTAACAGGGCCCCACGAGCAGTACTTC. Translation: CASSLTGPHEQYF.

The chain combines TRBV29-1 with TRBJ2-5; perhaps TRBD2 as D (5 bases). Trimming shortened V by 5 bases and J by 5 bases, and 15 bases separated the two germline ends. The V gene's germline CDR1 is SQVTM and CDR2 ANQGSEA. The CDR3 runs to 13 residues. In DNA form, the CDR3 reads TGCAGCGTTTTGCTAATAAGAGGGGAGACCCAGTACTTC. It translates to CSVLLIRGETQYF.

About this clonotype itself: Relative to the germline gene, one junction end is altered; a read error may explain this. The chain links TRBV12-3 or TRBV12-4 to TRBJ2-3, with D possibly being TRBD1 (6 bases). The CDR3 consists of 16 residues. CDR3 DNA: TGTGCCAGCAGTTCCTTGACAGGCCCTAGCACAGATGCGCAGTATTTT. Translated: CASSSLTGPSTDAQYF.

In DNA form, the CDR3 reads TGCGCCAGCAGCACGGGACAGACCCTCGGGGACGAGCAGTACTTC. This sequence encodes CASSTGQTLGDEQYF. The rearrangement joins TRBV5-1 to TRBJ2-4, with 7 bases identical to TRBD1. Gene TRBJ2-7 matches the end of the DNA better, so the J call may be wrong. This CDR3 is 15 amino acids long. Per germline, CDR1 SGHRS and CDR2 YFSETQ.

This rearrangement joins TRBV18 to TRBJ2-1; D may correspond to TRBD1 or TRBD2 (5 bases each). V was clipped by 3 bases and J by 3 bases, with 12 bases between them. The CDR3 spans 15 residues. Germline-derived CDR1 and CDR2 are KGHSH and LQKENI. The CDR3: CASSPLGTRYNEQFF. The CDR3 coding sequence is TGTGCCAGCTCACCCTTAGGGACCCGCTACAATGAGCAGTTCTTC.

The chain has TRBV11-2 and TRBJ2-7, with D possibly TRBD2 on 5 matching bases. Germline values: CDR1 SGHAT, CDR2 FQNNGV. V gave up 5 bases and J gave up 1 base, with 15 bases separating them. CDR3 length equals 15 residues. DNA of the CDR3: TGTGCCAGCAGCCTCCGGCCGGGGAATTCCTACGAGCAGTACTTC. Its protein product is CASSLRPGNSYEQYF.

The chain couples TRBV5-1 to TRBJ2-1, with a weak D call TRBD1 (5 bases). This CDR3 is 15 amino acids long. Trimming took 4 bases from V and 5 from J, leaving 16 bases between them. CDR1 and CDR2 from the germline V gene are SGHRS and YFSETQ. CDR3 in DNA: TGCGCCAGCAGCCACTGGGTCCCAGGGAACAATGAGCAGTTCTTC. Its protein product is CASSHWVPGNNEQFF.

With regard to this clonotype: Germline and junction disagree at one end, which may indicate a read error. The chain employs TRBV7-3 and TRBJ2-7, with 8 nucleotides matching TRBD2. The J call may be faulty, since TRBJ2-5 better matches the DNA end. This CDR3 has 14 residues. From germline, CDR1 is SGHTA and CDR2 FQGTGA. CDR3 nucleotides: TGTGCCGGCAGCTTAGGCGGGAGGAGAGAGACCCAGTACTTC. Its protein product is CAGSLGGRRETQYF.

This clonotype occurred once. This CDR3 is CSAPGLARETQYF. The CDR3 coding sequence is TGCAGTGCTCCGGGACTAGCGAGGGAGACCCAGTACTTC. The chain employs TRBV20-1 and TRBJ2-5; TRBD2 matches 10 bases. The CDR3 runs to 13 residues. Germline loops: CDR1 DFQATT, CDR2 SNEGSKA (reference sequence). V trimming: 5 bases; J trimming: 5 bases; junction bases outside the gene matches: 5.

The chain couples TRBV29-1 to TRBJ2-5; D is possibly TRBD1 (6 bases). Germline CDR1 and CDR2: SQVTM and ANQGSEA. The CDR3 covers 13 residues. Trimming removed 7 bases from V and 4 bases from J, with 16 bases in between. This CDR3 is CSGGSIRGETQYF. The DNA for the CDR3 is TGCAGCGGCGGTTCCATCAGGGGAGAGACCCAGTACTTC. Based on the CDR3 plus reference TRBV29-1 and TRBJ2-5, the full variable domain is SAVISQKPSRDICQRGTSLTIQCQVDSQVTMMFWYRQQPGQSLTLIATANQGSEATYESGFVIDKFPISRPNLTFSTLTVSNMSPEDSSIYLCSGGSIRGETQYFGPGTRLLVL.

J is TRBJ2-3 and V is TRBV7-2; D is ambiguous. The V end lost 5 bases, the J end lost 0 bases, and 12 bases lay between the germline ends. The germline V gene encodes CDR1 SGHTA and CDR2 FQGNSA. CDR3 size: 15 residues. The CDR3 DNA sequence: TGTGCCAGCAGCCCTCGGGTAACTAGCACAGATACGCAGTATTTT. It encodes CASSPRVTSTDTQYF.

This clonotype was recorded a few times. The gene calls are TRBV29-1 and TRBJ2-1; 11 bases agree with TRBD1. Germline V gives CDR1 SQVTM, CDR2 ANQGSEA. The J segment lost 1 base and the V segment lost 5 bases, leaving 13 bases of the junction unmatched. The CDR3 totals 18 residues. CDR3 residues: CSVRTGGKLFASYNEQFF. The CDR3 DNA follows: TGCAGCGTTCGGACAGGGGGCAAGTTATTCGCGTCCTACAATGAGCAGTTCTTC.

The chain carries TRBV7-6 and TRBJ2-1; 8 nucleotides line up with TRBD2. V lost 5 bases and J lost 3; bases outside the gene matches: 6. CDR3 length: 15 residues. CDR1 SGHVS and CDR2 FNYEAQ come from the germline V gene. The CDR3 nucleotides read TGTGCCAGCAGCACCAGACTAGCGATCTACAATGAGCAGTTCTTC. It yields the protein CASSTRLAIYNEQFF.

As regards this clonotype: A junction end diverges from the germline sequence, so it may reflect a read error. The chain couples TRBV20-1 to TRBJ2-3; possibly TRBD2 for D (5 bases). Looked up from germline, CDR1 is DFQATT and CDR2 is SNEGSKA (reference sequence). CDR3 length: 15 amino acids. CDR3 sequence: CSVRDPAASTDTQYF. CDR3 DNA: TGCAGTGTTAGAGATCCAGCGGCTAGCACAGATACGCAGTATTTT.

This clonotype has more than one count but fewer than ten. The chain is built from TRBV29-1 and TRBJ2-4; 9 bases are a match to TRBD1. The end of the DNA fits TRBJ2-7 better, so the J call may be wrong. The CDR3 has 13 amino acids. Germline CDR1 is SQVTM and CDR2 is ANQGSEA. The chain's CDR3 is CSAGQGSMDEQYF. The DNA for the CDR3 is TGCAGCGCTGGACAGGGGAGTATGGACGAGCAGTACTTC.

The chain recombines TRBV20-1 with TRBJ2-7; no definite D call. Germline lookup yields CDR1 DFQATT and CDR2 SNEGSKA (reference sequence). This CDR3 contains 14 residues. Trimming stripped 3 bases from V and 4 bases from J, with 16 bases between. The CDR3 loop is CSARKWDLPYEQYF. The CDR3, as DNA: TGCAGTGCTAGGAAGTGGGATCTACCTTACGAGCAGTACTTC.

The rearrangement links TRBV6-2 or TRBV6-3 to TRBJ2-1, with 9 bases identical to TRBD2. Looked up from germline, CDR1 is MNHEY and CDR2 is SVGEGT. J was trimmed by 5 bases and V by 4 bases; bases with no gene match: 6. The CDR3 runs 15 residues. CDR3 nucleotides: TGTGCCAGCAGTTGGGCGGGAGGGCCCCACAATGAGCAGTTCTTC. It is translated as CASSWAGGPHNEQFF.

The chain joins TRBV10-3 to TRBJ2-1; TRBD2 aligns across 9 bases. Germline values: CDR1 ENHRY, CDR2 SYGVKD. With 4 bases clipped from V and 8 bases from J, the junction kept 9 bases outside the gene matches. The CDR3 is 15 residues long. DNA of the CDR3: TGTGCCATCAGTGTTAGCGGGAGTATCAGCGATGAGCAGTTCTTC. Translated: CAISVSGSISDEQFF.

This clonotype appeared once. The CDR3 DNA follows: TGTGCCAGCAGCTTGGCCGGGACGCCCCTTTCCTACGAGCAGTACTTC. It is translated as CASSLAGTPLSYEQYF. The chain uses TRBV7-8 and TRBJ2-4, with D possibly being TRBD1 or TRBD2 (5 bases each). The tail of the sequence fits TRBJ2-7 better, so the J call may be wrong. CDR3 length: 16 amino acids. CDR1 and CDR2 (germline): SGHVS, FQNEAQ.

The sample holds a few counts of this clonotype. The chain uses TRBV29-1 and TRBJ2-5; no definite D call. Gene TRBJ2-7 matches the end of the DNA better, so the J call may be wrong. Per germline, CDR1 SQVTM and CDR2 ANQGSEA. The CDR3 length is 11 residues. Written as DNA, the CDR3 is TGCAGCGTCGTGCCGGGCAACGAGCAGTACTTC. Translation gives CSVVPGNEQYF.

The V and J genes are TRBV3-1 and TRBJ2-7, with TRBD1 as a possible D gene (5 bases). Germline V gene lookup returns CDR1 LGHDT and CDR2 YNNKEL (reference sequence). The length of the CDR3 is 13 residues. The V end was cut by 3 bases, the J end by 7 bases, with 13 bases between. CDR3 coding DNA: TGTGCCAGCAGCCAGGGCAGGGCGCGGGAGCAGTACTTC. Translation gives CASSQGRAREQYF.

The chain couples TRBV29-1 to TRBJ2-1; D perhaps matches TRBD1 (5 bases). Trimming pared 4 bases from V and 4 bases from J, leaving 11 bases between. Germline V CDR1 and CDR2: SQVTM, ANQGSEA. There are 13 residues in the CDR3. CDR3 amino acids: CSVVVQGYNEQFF. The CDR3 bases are TGCAGCGTTGTCGTCCAGGGTTACAATGAGCAGTTCTTC.

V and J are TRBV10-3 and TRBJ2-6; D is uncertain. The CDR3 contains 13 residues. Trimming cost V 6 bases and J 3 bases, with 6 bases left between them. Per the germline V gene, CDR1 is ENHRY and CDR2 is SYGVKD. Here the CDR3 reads CAIRGGGANVLTF. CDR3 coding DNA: TGTGCCATCAGAGGTGGTGGGGCCAACGTCCTGACTTTC.